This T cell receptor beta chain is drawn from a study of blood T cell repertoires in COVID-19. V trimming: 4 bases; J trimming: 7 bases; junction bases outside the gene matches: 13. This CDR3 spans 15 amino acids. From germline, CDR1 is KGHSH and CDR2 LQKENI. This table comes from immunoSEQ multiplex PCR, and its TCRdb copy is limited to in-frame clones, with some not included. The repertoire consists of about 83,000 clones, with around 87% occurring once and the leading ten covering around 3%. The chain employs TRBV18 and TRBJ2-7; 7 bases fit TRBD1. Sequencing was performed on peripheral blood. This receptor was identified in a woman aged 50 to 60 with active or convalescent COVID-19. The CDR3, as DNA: TGTGCCAGCTCACGAAATACAGGGGAGATCGGTGAGCAGTACTTC. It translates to CASSRNTGEIGEQYF.